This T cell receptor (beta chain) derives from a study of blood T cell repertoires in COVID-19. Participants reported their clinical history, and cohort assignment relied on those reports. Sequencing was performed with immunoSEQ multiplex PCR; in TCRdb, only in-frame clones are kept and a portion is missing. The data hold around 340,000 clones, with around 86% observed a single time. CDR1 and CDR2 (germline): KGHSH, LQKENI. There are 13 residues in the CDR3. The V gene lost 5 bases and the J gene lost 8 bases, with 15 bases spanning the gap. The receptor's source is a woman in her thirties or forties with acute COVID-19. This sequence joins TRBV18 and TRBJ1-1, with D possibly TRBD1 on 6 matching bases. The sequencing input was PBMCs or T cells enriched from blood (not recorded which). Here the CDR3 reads CASSSLGTNEAFF. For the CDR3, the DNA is TGTGCCAGCTCATCACTTGGGACAAACGAAGCTTTCTTT.